Shown below are 22 T cell receptor beta chains from a single sample sequenced in a study of early stage breast cancer tumors (dated by TCRdb to about 2017). The library was prepared using the immunoSEQ multiplex PCR assay. The table comes from immuneACCESS by way of TCRdb, which keeps in-frame sequences with V and J called. Part of the clones is missing from these tables; in studies checked, under half for an unresolved V gene and the rest for unknown reasons. The sample includes about 48,000 clones, with roughly 84% observed a single time. Under 1.5% of the sample comes from the top ten. The sample taken for sequencing was blood. Receptors originate from a person between 50 and 60 years old with breast cancer.

The chain uses TRBV7-2 and TRBJ2-5; 7 nucleotides match TRBD1. The CDR3 contains 17 residues. J gave up 4 bases and V 5 bases, and 16 bases lay outside the gene matches. Germline V gene data show CDR1 as SGHTA and CDR2 as FQGNSA. CDR3 protein: CASSRTRGDRVGETQYF. DNA of the CDR3: TGTGCCAGCAGCCGAACGCGCGGAGACAGGGTTGGAGAGACCCAGTACTTC.

The chain joins TRBV2 to TRBJ2-7, with D possibly matching TRBD2 (5 bases). The V end lost 7 bases, the J end lost 2 bases, and 12 bases lay between the germline ends. CDR3 length: 13 residues. Germline CDR1 and CDR2: SNHLY and FYNNEI. DNA of the CDR3: TGTGCCAGCACGGAGGAGAGGACCTACGAGCAGTACTTC. It is translated as CASTEERTYEQYF.

The chain uses TRBV19 and TRBJ2-7; tentative D call: TRBD1 (6 bases). CDR3 length equals 16 residues. Germline V gene data show CDR1 as LNHDA and CDR2 as SQIVND (reference sequence). V lost 1 base and J lost 3, with 16 bases in between. The CDR3 spells CASSIGGWGQVYEQYF. In nucleotides, the CDR3 is TGTGCCAGTAGTATAGGGGGATGGGGACAAGTCTACGAGCAGTACTTC.

The rearrangement uses TRBV6-5 and TRBJ2-7; no firm D call. Germline V lookup: CDR1 MNHEY, CDR2 SVGAGI. Deletions cut 7 bases from V and 4 bases from J, with 17 bases between. The CDR3 extends over 14 amino acids. CDR3 nucleotides: TGTGCCAGCACCAATAGGGCAGCTTATTACGAGCAGTACTTC. It is translated as CASTNRAAYYEQYF.

The chain is built from TRBV7-9 and TRBJ2-3; possible D gene TRBD2, 5 bases. Germline V gene data show CDR1 as SEHNR and CDR2 as FQNEAQ (reference sequence). V was clipped by 11 bases and J by 3 bases, with 15 bases between them. There are 13 residues in the CDR3. Written as DNA, the CDR3 is TGTGCCTTGGAAGGGCGAGGGACAGATACGCAGTATTTT. It encodes CALEGRGTDTQYF.

The chain is built from TRBV7-9 and TRBJ2-6; D tentatively fits TRBD1 or TRBD2 (5 bases each). CDR1 and CDR2 from the germline V gene are SEHNR and FQNEAQ (reference sequence). The CDR3 extends over 13 amino acids. Trimming stripped 9 bases from V and 0 bases from J, with 6 bases between. CDR3 sequence: CASGGSGANVLTF. As DNA, the CDR3 is TGTGCCAGTGGGGGCTCTGGGGCCAACGTCCTGACTTTC.

This chain uses TRBV27 with TRBJ1-5; tentatively, D is TRBD1 (5 bases). Germline V gives CDR1 MNHEY, CDR2 SMNVEV (reference sequence). This CDR3 spans 14 amino acids. Trimming stripped 2 bases from V and 4 bases from J, with 9 bases between. CDR3 nucleotides: TGTGCCAGCAGTTTAGGGGGTGGGAATCAGCCCCAGCATTTT. This sequence encodes CASSLGGGNQPQHF.

The rearrangement joins TRBV20-1 to TRBJ2-5; D not resolved. This CDR3 is built from 11 residues. Trimming cost V 4 bases and J 5 bases, with 8 bases left between them. CDR1 DFQATT and CDR2 SNEGSKA come from the germline V gene (reference sequence). The CDR3 DNA follows: TGCAGTGCTAATAGGCTGGAGACCCAGTACTTC. It is translated as CSANRLETQYF.

As regards this clone: The germline gene is not matched at one end of the junction; a read error may be the cause. The chain recombines TRBV6-1 with TRBJ2-7, with TRBD2 as a possible D gene (6 bases). The CDR3 runs 13 residues. The germline V gene has CDR1 MNHNS and CDR2 SASEGT. The DNA for the CDR3 is TGTGCCAGAAGTGGAGGGAGTGTCTACGAGCAGTACTTC. Translating gives CARSGGSVYEQYF.

The chain combines TRBV19 with TRBJ1-5; a possible D gene is TRBD1 (6 bases). Germline-derived CDR1 and CDR2 are LNHDA and SQIVND (reference sequence). Between the trimmed V and J ends, which lost 3 bases and 0 bases, there was a span of 12 bases. This CDR3 contains 16 residues. The CDR3 DNA sequence: TGTGCCAGTAGTATCGGGACAACTTATAGCAATCAGCCCCAGCATTTT. The encoded protein is CASSIGTTYSNQPQHF.

This clone was seen a few times. CDR3 in amino acids: CASSHHDRDGYTF. Here the CDR3 DNA reads TGTGCCAGTAGCCACCACGACAGGGACGGCTACACCTTC. The J gene is TRBJ1-2, the V gene TRBV19, with 7 bases identical to TRBD1. The CDR3 runs to 13 residues. After removal of 6 bases from V and 8 bases from J, the junction contained 9 bases not matched to a gene. Per germline, CDR1 LNHDA and CDR2 SQIVND (reference sequence).

This chain links TRBV7-9 with TRBJ2-1; 7 nucleotides agree with TRBD2. CDR1 and CDR2 (germline): SEHNR, FQNEAQ (reference sequence). The trim removed 5 bases at V and 7 bases at J, leaving 11 bases unmatched. CDR3 length: 15 residues. Here the CDR3 reads CASSPWERDRNEQFF. The CDR3 DNA sequence: TGTGCCAGCAGCCCTTGGGAGCGGGATAGGAATGAGCAGTTCTTC.

The CDR3, as DNA: TGTGCCAGTAGTAAAAACAGGGCTAGCACAGATACGCAGTATTTT. Its protein product is CASSKNRASTDTQYF. J is TRBJ2-3 and V is TRBV19; perhaps TRBD1 as D (6 bases). This CDR3 has 15 residues. Germline V gene data show CDR1 as LNHDA and CDR2 as SQIVND (reference sequence). V was trimmed by 4 bases and J by 0 bases, leaving 11 bases between them.

The chain has TRBV6-6 and TRBJ1-3, with 11 bases identical to TRBD1. Looked up from germline, CDR1 is MNHNY and CDR2 is SVGAGI (reference sequence). This CDR3 has 16 amino acids. V trimming: 5 bases; J trimming: 4 bases; junction bases outside the gene matches: 7. This CDR3 is CASSGQGAVGGNTIYF. The CDR3, as DNA: TGTGCCAGCAGTGGACAGGGGGCCGTCGGGGGAAACACCATATATTTT.

The chain recombines TRBV7-2 with TRBJ2-2; D unclear. The CDR3 has 14 residues. Germline V lookup: CDR1 SGHTA, CDR2 FQGNSA. V lost 7 bases and J 2 bases, leaving 11 bases between the germline ends. The CDR3 region has the DNA TGTGCCAGCAAAAGGAGTTTTAACACCGGGGAGCTGTTTTTT. Its translation is CASKRSFNTGELFF.

This clone was seen only once. The chain is built from TRBV27 and TRBJ2-2; 9 bases agree with TRBD2. The CDR3 has 15 residues. The junction had 6 bases not matched to a gene; V was cut back by 5 bases and J by 5 bases. Germline CDR1 reads MNHEY; CDR2 reads SMNVEV (reference sequence). CDR3 bases: TGTGCCAGCAGTAGTAGCGGGAGAGTAACCGGGGAGCTGTTTTTT. The encoded protein is CASSSSGRVTGELFF.

This clone was found once. The chain couples TRBV29-1 to TRBJ1-2, with 9 positions matching TRBD1. In germline, CDR1 is SQVTM, CDR2 ANQGSEA. CDR3 length: 16 residues. Trimming removed 7 bases from V and 1 base from J; junction bases left unmatched: 13. This chain's CDR3 is CSAKGGQGPLNYGYTF. CDR3 coding DNA: TGCAGCGCGAAGGGGGGACAGGGTCCCCTTAACTATGGCTACACCTTC.

In DNA, the CDR3 is TGTGCCAGCAGTTACTCAGGGTCACAAGAGACCCAGTACTTC. Translation: CASSYSGSQETQYF. The rearrangement links TRBV6-5 to TRBJ2-5; D ambiguous. The CDR3 has 14 residues. The V gene lost 0 bases and the J gene lost 2 bases, with 7 bases spanning the gap. CDR1 is MNHEY, CDR2 SVGAGI, per germline.

The chain uses TRBV7-9 and TRBJ2-2, with D uncertain. The germline gives CDR1 SEHNR, CDR2 FQNEAQ (reference sequence). V shed 1 base and J shed 1 base, with 4 bases lying between them. This CDR3 has 14 amino acids. Here the CDR3 DNA reads TGTGCCAGCAGCTTAGAACGGAACACCGGGGAGCTGTTTTTT. This gives the protein CASSLERNTGELFF.

The chain combines TRBV6-5 with TRBJ1-1; tentative D call: TRBD1 (5 bases). This CDR3 has 13 residues. CDR1 and CDR2 (germline): MNHEY, SVGAGI. V was shortened by 8 bases and J by 4 bases, with 14 bases between the two germline ends. The CDR3 coding sequence is TGTGCCAGCTATTCTTATACAGGCACTGAAGCTTTCTTT. Its protein is CASYSYTGTEAFF.

The table lists this clone with a count of one. The chain links TRBV7-2 to TRBJ1-1; D unresolved. CDR1 SGHTA and CDR2 FQGNSA come from the germline V gene. CDR3 length: 14 residues. The V and J ends lost 0 bases and 8 bases respectively, with 13 bases between them. The CDR3 reads CASSLAIGEAEAFF. The CDR3 bases are TGTGCCAGCAGCTTAGCGATCGGGGAGGCAGAAGCTTTCTTT.

This chain uses TRBV6-5 with TRBJ1-2; TRBD1 agrees at 7 bases. The V and J ends lost 4 bases and 4 bases, in that order; junction bases with no gene match: 12. This CDR3 has 16 amino acids. Germline V gene sequence: CDR1 MNHEY, CDR2 SVGAGI. Here the CDR3 reads CASSSPPGTEAYGYTF. Written as DNA, the CDR3 is TGTGCCAGCAGTTCCCCCCCCGGGACAGAGGCCTATGGCTACACCTTC.